This TCR beta chain is drawn from a study of blood T cells in healthy people across ages. This clonotype was seen at least ten times. Its antigen remains unknown. The CDR3 has 14 residues. V lost 7 bases, J lost 4 bases, and 7 bases stayed unmatched. Germline loops: CDR1 MNHEY, CDR2 SVGEGT. Together with a sample-barcoded 5' primer, a J-beta primer mix was included in a second PCR lasting about 6 to 11 cycles. TCRdb re-derived calls from the 5' RACE reads in MiXCR, one entry per CDR3 protein. The sample has around 1,900,000 distinct CDR3 sequences; more than 35% are singletons. Investigators took roughly 10 milliliters of peripheral blood from every donor. Study results and limitations: Diversity was estimated from one million T cells, and these estimates were considered underestimates. Long-lived donors exceeded aged donors in naive CD4+ cells and diversity. Naive T cell percentage and TCR beta diversity correlated strongly.

The J gene is TRBJ2-5, the V gene TRBV6-2 or TRBV6-3, with TRBD2 matching over 9 bases. Sequenced material: blood. The clonotype was recovered from a human donor in good health. The CDR3 DNA reads as TGTGCCAGCAATCCGGGACTAGCAGGAGAGACCCAGTACTTC. As protein: CASNPGLAGETQYF.